This T cell receptor (beta chain) is drawn from a study of metastatic and nonmetastatic thyroid tumors. General study points: A significant increase in TCR beta diversity was reportedly seen in malignant thyroid tumors relative to benign nodules, in blood and tumor.

Trimming removed 2 bases from V and 4 bases from J, with 11 bases in between. Germline CDR1 reads SGHTA; CDR2 reads FQGTGA. The CDR3 loop spans 14 amino acids. All patients were untreated before thyroid surgery. This clone was found many times. Its antigen is not known. TCRdb recomputed clones from the PCR reads via MiXCR. There are tens of thousands of clones in the sample; roughly 15% occur only once, and approximately 6.2% lies in the top ten. J is TRBJ2-5 and V is TRBV7-3; D is unresolved. This clonotype was obtained from a male donor with papillary thyroid cancer or a benign thyroid nodule (not recorded which). Some clones in this sample may be carry-over from other donors' samples. Sequences were obtained from blood. The CDR3 coding sequence is TGTGCCAGCAGCTTATATAAGGGAAGAGAGACCCAGTACTTC. Translation: CASSLYKGRETQYF.